The 29 T cell receptor beta chains below come from one sample, sequenced in a study of tumor-infiltrating lymphocytes in oesophageal squamous cell carcinoma. Using its own MiXCR run on the PCR reads, TCRdb lists one record per CDR3 protein. The data show some 22,000 distinct CDR3 sequences, more than 30% seen once. The sequenced sample was esophageal tumor tissue. Receptors originate from a male donor with esophageal squamous cell carcinoma.

This clonotype was counted a single time. The CDR3 DNA is TGTGCCAGCAGTTACCAAGGGGGGGGTGGAGGCTACACCTTC. Residues: CASSYQGGGGGYTF. This chain joins TRBV6-6 and TRBJ1-2; perhaps TRBD1 as D (6 bases). Germline-derived CDR1 and CDR2 are MNHNY and SVGAGI (reference sequence). This CDR3 comprises 14 residues. V dropped 2 bases and J dropped 8 bases, with 15 bases sitting between them.

This clonotype was seen only a few times. The chain joins TRBV7-4 to TRBJ2-1, with D maybe TRBD2 (6 bases). The DNA end is a closer match to TRBJ2-5, so the J assignment may be wrong. The CDR3 length is 15 residues. Germline CDR1 and CDR2: SGHVT and SQSDAQ. CDR3 DNA: TGTGCCAGCAGTCCCACCGGTGGGGGAGGAGAGACCCAGTACTTC. It encodes CASSPTGGGGETQYF.

Within the sample, this clonotype is medium-sized. The CDR3 region is CASSEVSLGNQPQHF. Written as DNA, the CDR3 is TGTGCCAGCAGTGAAGTCAGTCTAGGCAATCAGCCCCAGCATTTT. The chain carries TRBV6-1 and TRBJ1-5; D remains ambiguous. The V gene lost 1 base and the J gene lost 2 bases, with 9 bases spanning the gap. This CDR3 has 15 amino acids. From germline, CDR1 is MNHNS and CDR2 SASEGT.

The chain couples TRBV6-9 to TRBJ2-4, with no clear D. The J call may be wrong; the DNA end is better matched by TRBJ2-1. CDR3 size: 14 residues. The V gene's germline CDR1 is MNHGY and CDR2 SVAAGI. The CDR3 region is CASSYDYRYNEQFF. The DNA for the CDR3 is TGTGCCAGCAGTTACGATTACCGCTACAATGAGCAGTTCTTC.

This rearrangement joins TRBV6-2 or TRBV6-3 to TRBJ2-5; TRBD2 matches at 8 bases. Trimming took 0 bases from V and 2 from J; bases not matched to a gene: 11. This CDR3 is 18 amino acids long. Germline CDR1 is MNHEY and CDR2 is SVGEGT. DNA for the CDR3: TGTGCCAGCAGTTACTCTTCCGAGGCTAGCGGGCCGCAAGAGACCCAGTACTTC. Protein: CASSYSSEASGPQETQYF.

This clonotype is medium-sized (0.01 to 0.1%) in the sample. V and J are TRBV7-2 and TRBJ2-5; D is perhaps TRBD2 (6 bases). The CDR3 contains 13 residues. Trimming stripped 1 base from V and 5 bases from J, with 8 bases between. Germline V gene lookup returns CDR1 SGHTA and CDR2 FQGNSA. The CDR3: CASSLEGRETQYF. DNA for the CDR3: TGTGCCAGCAGCTTAGAGGGGAGGGAGACCCAGTACTTC.

The rearrangement links TRBV7-2 to TRBJ2-3; 14 positions match TRBD2. CDR1 and CDR2 from the germline V gene are SGHTA and FQGNSA. V lost 4 bases, J lost 4 bases, and 10 bases stayed unmatched. The CDR3 runs 18 residues. The CDR3 reads CASSSGTSGGFGADTQYF. Written as DNA, the CDR3 is TGTGCCAGCAGCTCCGGGACTAGCGGGGGCTTTGGCGCAGATACGCAGTATTTT.

This clonotype was picked up a small number of times. This chain connects TRBV7-6 to TRBJ2-3; D unresolved. Germline CDR1 is SGHVS and CDR2 is FNYEAQ. The germline V and J ends were trimmed by 5 bases and 1 base, with 10 bases remaining between them. This CDR3 is 14 amino acids long. CDR3 sequence: CASSLGFGTDTQYF. The CDR3 DNA sequence: TGTGCCAGCAGCCTAGGATTTGGCACAGATACGCAGTATTTT.

This clonotype occurred many times. The CDR3 nucleotides read TGTGCCAGCAGCTTGGGAACAGGATATAATTCACCCCTCCACTTT. Its protein product is CASSLGTGYNSPLHF. This chain links TRBV5-8 with TRBJ1-6, with TRBD1 as a possible D gene (5 bases). The CDR3 totals 15 residues. CDR1 SGHTS and CDR2 YDEGEE come from the germline V gene. With 0 bases removed from V and 4 bases from J, the gap between germline ends came to 8 bases.

This sequence joins TRBV7-9 and TRBJ1-1; the D gene is possibly TRBD1 (5 bases). With 1 base removed from V and 11 bases from J, the gap between germline ends came to 11 bases. The CDR3 covers 12 residues. Germline assignment: CDR1 SEHNR and CDR2 FQNEAQ (reference sequence). CDR3 loop: CASSLDRGEAFF. CDR3 bases: TGTGCCAGCAGCTTAGATAGGGGTGAGGCTTTCTTT.

V usage is TRBV7-2 and J usage is TRBJ2-1, with D perhaps matching TRBD1 or TRBD2 (5 bases each). The DNA end favors TRBJ2-7, so the J call may be wrong. The CDR3 contains 11 residues. Germline assignment: CDR1 SGHTA and CDR2 FQGNSA. This chain's CDR3 is CASSLGVGQYF. CDR3 DNA: TGTGCCAGCAGCTTGGGGGTTGGGCAGTACTTC.

The chain recombines TRBV7-2 with TRBJ2-3; 10 bases match TRBD2. Near its end, the DNA agrees better with TRBJ2-5, so the J call may be wrong. This CDR3 is 17 amino acids long. The germline V gene has CDR1 SGHTA and CDR2 FQGNSA. DNA of the CDR3: TGTGCCAGCAGCTTAGTTTCTAGCGGGAGAATCGGGGAGACCCAGTACTTC. Protein: CASSLVSSGRIGETQYF.

This clonotype came up a few times. The genes are TRBV19 and TRBJ2-7; D assignment may be TRBD1 or TRBD2 (5 bases each). Germline V gene sequence: CDR1 LNHDA, CDR2 SQIVND (reference sequence). There are 15 residues in the CDR3. V was trimmed by 5 bases and J by 4 bases, leaving 18 bases between them. CDR3 in DNA: TGTGCCAGTAGTGCCCAGATGGGACCGAAATACGAGCAGTACTTC. Protein sequence: CASSAQMGPKYEQYF.

This clonotype was seen repeatedly, ten times or more. The chain links TRBV11-2 to TRBJ1-3; no firm D call. Germline-derived CDR1 and CDR2 are SGHAT and FQNNGV. The CDR3 covers 13 residues. The germline V and J ends were trimmed by 3 bases and 0 bases, with 3 bases remaining between them. CDR3 bases: TGTGCCAGCAGCTTGAGCTCTGGAAACACCATATATTTT. Translated, it gives CASSLSSGNTIYF. The whole variable domain, remainder taken from reference TRBV11-2 and TRBJ1-3, is EAGVAQSPRYKIIEKRQSVAFWCNPISGHATLYWYQQILGQGPKLLIQFQNNGVVDDSQLPKDRFSAERLKGVDSTLKIQPAKLEDSAVYLCASSLSSGNTIYFGEGSWLTVV.

This clonotype is deemed medium-sized. The V call is TRBV7-8, the J call TRBJ2-3, with D possibly matching TRBD2 (6 bases). The germline V and J ends were trimmed by 5 bases and 2 bases, with 17 bases remaining between them. The CDR3 is made up of 16 amino acids. Germline CDR1 reads SGHVS; CDR2 reads FQNEAQ. The CDR3 coding sequence is TGTGCCAGCAGCCCCAGCGGGCCCCGATTCACAGATACGCAGTATTTT. Amino acid sequence: CASSPSGPRFTDTQYF.

In the case of this clonotype: In this CDR3 the conserved last residue, phenylalanine or tryptophan, is missing, so a read error is likely. It is unclear where the CDR3 begins or ends on the DNA, so no DNA is shown, and the CDR3 is as TCRdb lists it. The V and J genes are TRBV7-4 and TRBJ2-6; TRBD1 is the table's D call, not checked against the DNA. The CDR3 contains 16 residues when both ends are counted. Per the germline V gene, CDR1 is SGHVT and CDR2 is SQSDAQ. CDR3 region: CASQSAFGSYEQYFGA.

A note on this clonotype: The conserved final phenylalanine or tryptophan is absent from the CDR3, which likely points to a read error. It is unclear where the CDR3 begins or ends on the DNA, so no DNA is shown, and the CDR3 is as TCRdb lists it. This rearrangement joins TRBV7-2 to TRBJ2-3; TRBD1 is the table's D call and was not checked against the DNA. The germline CDR1 and CDR2 sequences are SGHTA and FQGNSA. Both ends counted, the CDR3 spans 17 residues. The CDR3 here is CASSRGKGANSWQYFGP.

Many counts were recorded for this clonotype. With a much larger clone just one base away, this may be a read error. The gene calls are TRBV6-1 and TRBJ2-7, with D perhaps TRBD2 (5 bases). Germline loops: CDR1 MNHNS, CDR2 SASEGT. Trimming cost V 5 bases and J 7 bases, with 15 bases left between them. The CDR3 sequence is 13 residues long. The CDR3 region is CASSSGVYNEQYF. CDR3 DNA: TGTGCCAGCAGTTCCGGGGTTTACAATGAGCAGTACTTC.

Comments on this clonotype: A read error may account for a junction end that differs from germline. The rearrangement uses TRBV6-6 and TRBJ1-6; a possible D gene is TRBD1 (5 bases). The CDR3 is 15 amino acids. Per germline, CDR1 MNHNY and CDR2 SVGAGI (reference sequence). The CDR3 loop reads CASSYSGHLQEPQYF. The CDR3 nucleotides are TGTGCCAGCAGTTACTCGGGGCACCTCCAAGAGCCCCAGTACTTT.

This clonotype appeared many times. The gene calls are TRBV5-1 and TRBJ2-1; D not resolved. V was pared by 2 bases and J by 6 bases, with 6 bases between. The CDR3 is made up of 12 amino acids. CDR1 and CDR2 from the germline V gene are SGHRS and YFSETQ. DNA for the CDR3: TGCGCCAGCAGCTTCCTCGTCAATGAGCAGTTCTTC. It codes for CASSFLVNEQFF.

This rearrangement joins TRBV7-3 to TRBJ2-5; 7 bases align to TRBD2. The V gene's germline CDR1 is SGHTA and CDR2 FQGTGA. V gave up 0 bases and J gave up 5 bases; unmatched junction bases: 3. There are 14 residues in the CDR3. The CDR3 is CASSLTGRGETQYF. The DNA of the CDR3 is TGTGCCAGCAGCTTAACTGGGAGGGGCGAGACCCAGTACTTC.

This clonotype was detected ten times or more. One end of the junction is discordant with germline, which a read error may explain. This chain joins TRBV5-4 and TRBJ2-7; D unclear. The CDR3 sequence is 14 residues long. CDR1 and CDR2 (germline): SGHNT, YYREEE (reference sequence). The CDR3 nucleotides read TGCGCCAGCAGCCCTGATATGGGCTCCTACGAGCAGTACTTC. Its protein product is CASSPDMGSYEQYF.

This clonotype turned up a few times. J is TRBJ1-2 and V is TRBV9, with 9 bases lining up with TRBD1. J lost 8 bases, V lost 4 bases, and 9 bases had no gene match. The CDR3 totals 14 residues. Per the germline V gene, CDR1 is SGDLS and CDR2 is YYNGEE. CDR3 in amino acids: CASSFGTGSGGYTF. CDR3 bases: TGTGCCAGCAGCTTTGGGACAGGGTCCGGCGGCTACACCTTC.

This clonotype appeared a few times. The rearrangement links TRBV7-2 to TRBJ2-5, with D perhaps matching TRBD1 (6 bases). Looked up from germline, CDR1 is SGHTA and CDR2 is FQGNSA. With 5 bases removed from V and 2 bases from J, the gap between germline ends came to 12 bases. The CDR3 is 14 amino acids. The chain's CDR3 is CASSSGQRQETQYF. In DNA form, the CDR3 reads TGTGCCAGCAGCAGTGGACAGCGACAAGAGACCCAGTACTTC. The whole variable domain, remainder taken from reference TRBV7-2 and TRBJ2-5, is GAGVSQSPSNKVTEKGKDVELRCDPISGHTALYWYRQSLGQGLEFLIYFQGNSAPDKSGLPSDRFSAERTGGSVSTLTIQRTQQEDSAVYLCASSSGQRQETQYFGPGTRLLVL.

This clonotype was recorded only once. The rearrangement uses TRBV7-3 and TRBJ2-3, with D perhaps TRBD2 (5 bases). This CDR3 contains 16 residues. The germline V and J ends were trimmed by 5 bases and 1 base, with 16 bases remaining between them. Per germline, CDR1 SGHTA and CDR2 FQGTGA. CDR3 nucleotide sequence: TGTGCCAGCAGCCGAACCGGACTGCTTGGCACAGATACGCAGTATTTT. Its protein is CASSRTGLLGTDTQYF. Full variable domain (rest looked up from reference TRBV7-3 and TRBJ2-3): GAGVSQTPSNKVTEKGKYVELRCDPISGHTALYWYRQSLGQGPEFLIYFQGTGAADDSGLPNDRFFAVRPEGSVSTLKIQRTERGDSAVYLCASSRTGLLGTDTQYFGPGTRLTVL.

Many counts were recorded for this clonotype. The J gene is TRBJ2-3, the V gene TRBV4-3, with 9 nucleotides matching TRBD2. This CDR3 spans 15 amino acids. The junction had 1 base not matched to a gene; V was cut back by 0 bases and J by 3 bases. The germline V gene encodes CDR1 LGHNA and CDR2 YSLEER. The CDR3 DNA is TGCGCCAGCAGCCAAGACACTAGCGGGACAGATACGCAGTATTTT. It yields the protein CASSQDTSGTDTQYF.

This clonotype qualifies as medium-sized. This chain joins TRBV7-2 and TRBJ1-1; D gene ambiguous. The CDR3 runs to 13 residues. Germline CDR1 reads SGHTA; CDR2 reads FQGNSA. Trimming removed 5 bases at V and 2 bases at J, with 9 bases between. The DNA for the CDR3 is TGTGCCAGCAGCCTAACGACAAACACTGAAGCTTTCTTT. Amino acids: CASSLTTNTEAFF.

This clonotype was counted a few times. Here the CDR3 reads CASSLNVGATGRNGGTEAFF. In nucleotides, the CDR3 is TGTGCCAGCAGCTTAAACGTGGGGGCGACAGGGCGGAATGGGGGCACTGAAGCTTTCTTT. The chain combines TRBV7-3 with TRBJ2-3, with TRBD1 matching over 7 bases. The DNA matches TRBJ1-1 better at its end, which makes the J call doubtful. This CDR3 spans 20 amino acids. Germline V lookup: CDR1 SGHTA, CDR2 FQGTGA.

By proportion, this clonotype is medium-sized. This sequence joins TRBV24-1 and TRBJ1-2, with no clear D. From germline, CDR1 is KGHDR and CDR2 SFDVKD. V was shortened by 4 bases and J by 4 bases, with 12 bases between the two germline ends. The CDR3 is 14 residues long. CDR3 loop: CATSDQGRGYGYTF. In DNA, the CDR3 is TGTGCCACCAGTGACCAAGGGCGAGGCTATGGCTACACCTTC.